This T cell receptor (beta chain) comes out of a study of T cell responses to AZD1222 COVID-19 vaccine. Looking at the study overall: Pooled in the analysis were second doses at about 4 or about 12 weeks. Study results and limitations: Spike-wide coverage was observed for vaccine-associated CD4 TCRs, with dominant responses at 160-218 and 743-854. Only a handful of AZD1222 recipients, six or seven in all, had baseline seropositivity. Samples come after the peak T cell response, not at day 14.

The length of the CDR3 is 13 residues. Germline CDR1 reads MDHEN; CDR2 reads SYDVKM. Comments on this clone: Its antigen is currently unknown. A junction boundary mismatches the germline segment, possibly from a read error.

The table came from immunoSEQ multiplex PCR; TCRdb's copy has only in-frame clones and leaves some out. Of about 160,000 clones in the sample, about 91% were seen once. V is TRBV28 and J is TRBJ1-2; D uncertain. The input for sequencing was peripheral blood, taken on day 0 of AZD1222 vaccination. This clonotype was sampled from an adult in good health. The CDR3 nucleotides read TGTGCCAGCAGTTTTGGATCGTGGGAACAAATGTCCTTC. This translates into CASSFGSWEQMSF.